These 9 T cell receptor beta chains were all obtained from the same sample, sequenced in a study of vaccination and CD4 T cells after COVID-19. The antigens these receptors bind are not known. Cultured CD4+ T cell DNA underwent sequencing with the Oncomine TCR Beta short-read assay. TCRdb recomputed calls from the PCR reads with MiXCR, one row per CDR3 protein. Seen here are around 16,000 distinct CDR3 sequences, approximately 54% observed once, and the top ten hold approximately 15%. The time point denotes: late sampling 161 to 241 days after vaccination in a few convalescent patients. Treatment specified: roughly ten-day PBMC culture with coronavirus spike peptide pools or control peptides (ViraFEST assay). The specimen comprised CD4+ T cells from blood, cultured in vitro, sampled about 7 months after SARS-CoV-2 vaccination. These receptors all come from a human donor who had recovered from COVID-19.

CDR3 nucleotides: TGTGCCAGCAGTGGACATACAGCTAACTATGGCTACACCTTC. This translates into CASSGHTANYGYTF. This sequence joins TRBV6-1 and TRBJ1-2; D gene uncertain. Per the germline V gene, CDR1 is MNHNS and CDR2 is SASEGT. The CDR3 spans 14 residues. V shed 4 bases and J shed 0 bases, with 9 bases lying between them.

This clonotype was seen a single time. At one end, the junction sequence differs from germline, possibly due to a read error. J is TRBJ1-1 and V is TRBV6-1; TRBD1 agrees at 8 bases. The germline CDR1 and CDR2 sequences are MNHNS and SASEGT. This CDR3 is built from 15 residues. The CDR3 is CASSVQGEVSTEASF. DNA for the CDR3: TGTGCCAGCAGCGTACAGGGGGAAGTTAGCACTGAAGCTTCCTTT.

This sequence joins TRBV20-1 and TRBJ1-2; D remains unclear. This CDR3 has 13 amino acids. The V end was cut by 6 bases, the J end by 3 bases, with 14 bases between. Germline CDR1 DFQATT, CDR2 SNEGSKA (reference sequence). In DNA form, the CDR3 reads TGCAGTGCGGAAGACGTGCGGTACTATGGCTACACCTTC. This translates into CSAEDVRYYGYTF.

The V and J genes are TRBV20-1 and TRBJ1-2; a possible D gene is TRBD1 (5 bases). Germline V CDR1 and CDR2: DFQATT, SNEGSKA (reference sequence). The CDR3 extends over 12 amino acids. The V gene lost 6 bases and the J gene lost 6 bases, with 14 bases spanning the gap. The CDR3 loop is CSALAGGDGYTF. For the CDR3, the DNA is TGCAGTGCCCTTGCCGGGGGAGATGGCTACACCTTC.

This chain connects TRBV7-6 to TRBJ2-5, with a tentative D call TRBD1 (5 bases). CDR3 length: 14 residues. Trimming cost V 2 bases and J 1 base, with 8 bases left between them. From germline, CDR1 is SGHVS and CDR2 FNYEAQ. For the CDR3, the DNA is TGTGCCAGCAGCTTATACCAGGGCCAAGAGACCCAGTACTTC. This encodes CASSLYQGQETQYF.

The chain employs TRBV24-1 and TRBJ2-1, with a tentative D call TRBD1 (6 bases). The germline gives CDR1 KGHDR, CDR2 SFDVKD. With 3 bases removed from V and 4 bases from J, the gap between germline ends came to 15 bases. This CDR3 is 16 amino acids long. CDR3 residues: CATSDPQDSEYNEQFF. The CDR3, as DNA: TGTGCCACCAGTGATCCTCAGGACAGTGAATACAATGAGCAGTTCTTC.

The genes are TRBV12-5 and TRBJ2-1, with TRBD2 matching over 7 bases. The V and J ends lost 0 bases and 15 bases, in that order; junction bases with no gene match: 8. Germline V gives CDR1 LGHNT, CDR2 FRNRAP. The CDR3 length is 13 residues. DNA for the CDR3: TGTGCTAGTGGTTTGGTGGGAGGGTTGGCCCCGTTCTTC. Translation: CASGLVGGLAPFF.

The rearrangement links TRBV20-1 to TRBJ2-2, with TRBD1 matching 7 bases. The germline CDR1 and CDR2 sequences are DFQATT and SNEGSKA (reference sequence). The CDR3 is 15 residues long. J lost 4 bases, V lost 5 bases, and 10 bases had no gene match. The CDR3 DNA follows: TGCAGTGCTGAGAGGGGGCTGGGCGGCACCGGGGAGCTGTTTTTT. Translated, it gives CSAERGLGGTGELFF.

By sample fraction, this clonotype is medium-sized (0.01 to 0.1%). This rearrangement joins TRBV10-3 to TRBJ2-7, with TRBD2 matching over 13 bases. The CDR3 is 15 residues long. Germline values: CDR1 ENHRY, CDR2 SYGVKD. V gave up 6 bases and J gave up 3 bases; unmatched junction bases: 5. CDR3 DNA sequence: TGTGCCATCAGGGGGACTAGCGGGGCGGTCTACGAGCAGTACTTC. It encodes CAIRGTSGAVYEQYF.